The rows below give T cell receptor beta chains drawn from one sample of a study of response to subunit inactivated influenza vaccine. TCRdb reprocessed the RT-PCR reads with MiXCR, giving one entry per CDR3 protein. The sample includes around 490,000 distinct CDR3 sequences, around 8% of them seen just once. Sequencing was performed on PBMCs from blood, taken about 23 months after vaccination. The source is a man aged 45 to 70 who received an inactivated influenza vaccine. CDR3s include the opening cysteine and the closing phenylalanine or tryptophan. The order of the fields is clone size, J gene, V gene, CDR3 protein. Not every row has a clone size; where given, it reads once, few, many or a size class.

clone size: NA
J gene: TRBJ2-1
V gene: TRBV5-6
CDR3 protein: CASSLGLRSSYNEQFF

clone size: few
J gene: TRBJ2-5
V gene: TRBV6-2/TRBV6-3
CDR3 protein: CASSPPGAQTQETQYF

clone size: NA
J gene: TRBJ2-3
V gene: TRBV12-3/TRBV12-4
CDR3 protein: CARSQGRRGAQYF

clone size: many
J gene: TRBJ1-2
V gene: TRBV10-3
CDR3 protein: CAISVPMGGYTF

clone size: few
J gene: TRBJ2-3
V gene: TRBV28
CDR3 protein: CASSFLGDTQYF

clone size: NA
J gene: TRBJ1-1
V gene: TRBV5-1
CDR3 protein: CASSWGTEAFF

clone size: NA
J gene: TRBJ1-6
V gene: TRBV7-2
CDR3 protein: CASSWAGQGINSPLHF

clone size: few
J gene: TRBJ2-1
V gene: TRBV5-1
CDR3 protein: CASRLAGDYNEQFF

clone size: few
J gene: TRBJ2-7
V gene: TRBV20-1
CDR3 protein: CSAKLAGGPGEQYF

clone size: NA
J gene: TRBJ2-7
V gene: TRBV28
CDR3 protein: CASSPPSGGEQYF

clone size: many
J gene: TRBJ2-1
V gene: TRBV6-1
CDR3 protein: CASVSGGQYNEQFF